This TCR beta chain was recorded in a study of human T cells and chemical hapten exposure. Turning to the study itself: In the roughly 25-week study, patients were dosed weekly with diphenylcyclopropenone on the scalp throughout. General observations from the study: Expanded TCRs formed significantly more large CDR3 similarity clusters than controls.

The library tagged each cDNA molecule with unique molecular identifiers. MiXCR, applied by TCRdb to the RACE reads, yields one record per CDR3 protein. The sample carries more than 85,000 distinct CDR3 sequences, around 34% recorded once. Time point denoted: patch test 3, about 24 weeks after DPC sensitization. Treatment specified: therapeutic diphenylcyclopropenone sensitization with weekly scalp DPC. In every case, blood was obtained before the patch test was applied. Note on this clonotype: Its matching antigen is unknown.

The receptor's source is a man in his forties with alopecia areata. Some clones in this sample may be carry-over from other donors' samples. The sample was whole blood, taken in connection with sensitization to the hapten diphenylcyclopropenone (DPC).

The CDR3 protein is CASGPGGPSYEQYF. The CDR3 DNA is TGCGCCAGCGGGCCAGGGGGGCCCTCCTACGAGCAGTACTTC. The V and J genes are TRBV5-1 and TRBJ2-7; a weak D match, TRBD1 (7 bases). Trimming removed 7 bases from V and 0 bases from J, with 14 bases in between. CDR1 is SGHRS, CDR2 YFSETQ, per germline. This CDR3 contains 14 residues.